This TCR beta chain was captured by sequencing in a study of CD8 T cells in ankylosing spondylitis. Libraries for TCR beta were made by quantitative 5'-RACE with molecular barcodes. TCRdb fed the 5' RACE reads into MiXCR, producing one record per CDR3 protein. The sample holds about 540,000 distinct CDR3 sequences, 12% seen once. This clonotype has just a few counts. Its antigen remains unknown. Findings of the study overall: A TCR beta motif of under 10 highly homologous variants seemed to mark ankylosing spondylitis blood. Reported data indicate significant enrichment of disease-linked clones within matched ankylosing spondylitis synovial fluid. CD8+ cells made up the disease-linked clones, which were relatively rare in peripheral blood. Reports of some motif variants in reactive arthritis synovial fluid and blood predate this one.

The CDR3 runs to 13 residues. V was pared by 5 bases and J by 6 bases, with 17 bases between. CDR1 DFQATT and CDR2 SNEGSKA come from the germline V gene (reference sequence). The specimen sequenced was blood, either unsorted or a sorted T cell fraction (not recorded which). V usage is TRBV20-1 and J usage is TRBJ2-7; D not certain. The sequence derives from a male donor with ankylosing spondylitis. The CDR3 DNA sequence: TGCAGTGCTGTCGACCGTCTCTTGGGCGAGCAGTACGTC. Protein product: CSAVDRLLGEQYV.